A selection of T cell receptor beta chains follows, all from one sample in a study of regulatory T cells in long-lasting Graves disease. MiXCR, applied by TCRdb to the multiplex PCR reads, yields one record per CDR3 protein. The sample has 400,000 or so distinct CDR3 sequences, roughly 20% seen once. The specimen comprised peripheral blood mononuclear cells (PBMCs), sampled when the disease was refractory, from a patient treated with antithyroid drugs. These receptors all come from a female donor with Graves disease. Each CDR3 is given without its conserved first and last residue.

>TRBJ2-7|TRBV29-1
SVALGYEQY
>TRBJ2-5|TRBV29-1
SVAVTEETQY
>TRBJ2-7|TRBV27
ASSPEVVGYEQY
>TRBJ2-7|TRBV20-1
SARPDRGLYEQY
>TRBJ1-1|TRBV20-1
SARDIPGKNTEAF
>TRBJ2-4|TRBV19
ASSAWDRENIQY
>TRBJ1-2|TRBV20-1
SASSIYGYT
>TRBJ1-1|TRBV12-3/TRBV12-4
ASSLQTTLNTEAF
>TRBJ1-2|TRBV4-1
ASSQEQWDGYT
>TRBJ1-1|TRBV6-1
ASRPSPGVKNTEAF
>TRBJ1-5|TRBV6-1
ASSPRAPALGWQPQH
>TRBJ1-1|TRBV6-1
ASSLKMNTEAF
>TRBJ2-6|TRBV12-3/TRBV12-4
ASRESSGANVLT
>TRBJ2-2|TRBV3-1
ASSQDRFDIMNTGELF
>TRBJ2-5|TRBV10-3
AISGAGEETQY
>TRBJ1-2|TRBV10-3
AMGGANYGYT
>TRBJ1-1|TRBV3-1
ASSQLAAGAAEAF
>TRBJ1-4|TRBV27
ASSRRTASGEKLF
>TRBJ1-1|TRBV19
ASSFTGEGTEAF
>TRBJ1-1|TRBV7-6
ASSSLPREAGAF
>TRBJ1-2|TRBV11-2
ASSPTGTKFGGYT
>TRBJ2-5|TRBV20-1
SASSREGVLETQY
>TRBJ1-6|TRBV11-2
ASSLSGDSPLH
>TRBJ2-7|TRBV20-1
SARPQQTTYEQY
>TRBJ1-1|TRBV5-1
ASSSTGSEAF
>TRBJ2-4|TRBV5-1
ASSLAGATQNIQY
>TRBJ1-4|TRBV9
ASSIGQGGHEKLF
>TRBJ2-2|TRBV2
ASRTSRGRAGELF
>TRBJ1-2|TRBV7-9
ASSPSREEDGGYT
>TRBJ2-7|TRBV7-9
ASSPLTSGFSYEQY
>TRBJ1-1|TRBV29-1
SVILGTEAF
>TRBJ1-1|TRBV30
AWSGQGASNTEAF
>TRBJ2-5|TRBV5-4
ASSGGTRETQY
>TRBJ2-7|TRBV5-1
ASSLDGNSGRGYEQY
>TRBJ1-1|TRBV11-2
ASSLDLGGVVTEAF
>TRBJ1-1|TRBV6-2/TRBV6-3
ASSLDSLSTEAF
>TRBJ1-1|TRBV10-3
AISEREKGASTEAF
>TRBJ2-5|TRBV5-1
SVETQY
>TRBJ2-7|TRBV11-2
ASSLPGAGGTYEQY
>TRBJ2-1|TRBV27
ASSPGGPHRNEQF
>TRBJ2-7|TRBV11-2
ASSSTGWNEQY
>TRBJ2-7|TRBV2
ASTRTGDAYEQY
>TRBJ1-5|TRBV12-3/TRBV12-4
ASSFGQVNQPQH
>TRBJ1-1|TRBV25-1
ASSMKNTEAF
>TRBJ2-7|TRBV10-1
ASSDGTGSGEQY
>TRBJ1-6|TRBV20-1
SARERGETRLNSPLH
>TRBJ1-1|TRBV19
ASSRYDSFEAF